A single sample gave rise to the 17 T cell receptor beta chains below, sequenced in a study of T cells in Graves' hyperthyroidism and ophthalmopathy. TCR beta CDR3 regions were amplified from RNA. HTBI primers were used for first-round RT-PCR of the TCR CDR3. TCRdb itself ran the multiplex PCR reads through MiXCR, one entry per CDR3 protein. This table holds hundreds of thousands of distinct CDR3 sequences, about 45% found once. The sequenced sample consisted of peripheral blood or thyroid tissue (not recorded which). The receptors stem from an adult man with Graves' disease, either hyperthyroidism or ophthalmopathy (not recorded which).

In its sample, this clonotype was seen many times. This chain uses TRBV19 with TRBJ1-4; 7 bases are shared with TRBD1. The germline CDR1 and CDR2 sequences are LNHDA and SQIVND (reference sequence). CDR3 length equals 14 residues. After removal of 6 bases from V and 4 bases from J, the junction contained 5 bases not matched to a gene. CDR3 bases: TGTGCCAGTAGCAACCGGGACAGTAATGAAAAACTGTTTTTT. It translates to CASSNRDSNEKLFF.

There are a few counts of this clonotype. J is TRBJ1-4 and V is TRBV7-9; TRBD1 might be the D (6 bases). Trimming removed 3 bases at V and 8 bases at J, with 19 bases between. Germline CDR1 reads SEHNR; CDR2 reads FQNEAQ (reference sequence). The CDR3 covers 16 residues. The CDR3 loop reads CASSFTTGGIREKLFF. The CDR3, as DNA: TGTGCCAGCAGCTTTACTACTGGGGGCATACGGGAAAAACTGTTTTTT. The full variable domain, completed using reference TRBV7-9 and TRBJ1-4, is DTGVSQNPRHKITKRGQNVTFRCDPISEHNRLYWYRQTLGQGPEFLTYFQNEAQLEKSRLLSDRFSAERPKGSFSTLEIQRTEQGDSAMYLCASSFTTGGIREKLFFGSGTQLSVL.

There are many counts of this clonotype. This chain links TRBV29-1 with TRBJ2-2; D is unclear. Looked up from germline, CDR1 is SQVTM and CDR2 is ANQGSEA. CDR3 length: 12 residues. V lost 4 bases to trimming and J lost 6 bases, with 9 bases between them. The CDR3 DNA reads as TGCAGCGTTGGTGGGATTTCCGGGGAGCTGTTTTTT. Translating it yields CSVGGISGELFF.

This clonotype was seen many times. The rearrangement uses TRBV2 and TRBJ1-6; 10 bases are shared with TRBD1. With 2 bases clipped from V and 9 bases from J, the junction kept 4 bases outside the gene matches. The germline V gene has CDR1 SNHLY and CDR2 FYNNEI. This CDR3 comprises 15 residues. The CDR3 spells CASSETRDRGSPLHF. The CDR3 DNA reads TGTGCCAGCAGTGAAACAAGGGACAGGGGTTCACCCCTCCACTTT.

CDR3 sequence: CASRLGRADTQYF. The DNA of the CDR3 is TGTGCCAGTAGACTAGGCAGGGCAGATACGCAGTATTTT. V usage is TRBV2 and J usage is TRBJ2-3; TRBD2 might be the D (6 bases). The CDR3 is 13 residues long. Trimming cost V 9 bases and J 4 bases, with 14 bases left between them. In germline, CDR1 is SNHLY, CDR2 FYNNEI.

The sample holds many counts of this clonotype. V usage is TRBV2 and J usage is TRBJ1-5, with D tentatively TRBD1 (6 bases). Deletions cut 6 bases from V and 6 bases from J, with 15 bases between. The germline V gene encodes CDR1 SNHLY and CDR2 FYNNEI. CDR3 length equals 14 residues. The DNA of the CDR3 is TGTGCCAGCAGCGTGGGACAAGTGGGTCAGCCCCAGCATTTT. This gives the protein CASSVGQVGQPQHF.

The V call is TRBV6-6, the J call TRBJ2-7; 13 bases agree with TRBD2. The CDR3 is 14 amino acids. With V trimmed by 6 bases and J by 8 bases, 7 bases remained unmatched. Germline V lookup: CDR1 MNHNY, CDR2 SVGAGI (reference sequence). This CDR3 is CASRGLAGAHKQYF. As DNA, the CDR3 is TGTGCCAGCAGAGGACTAGCGGGAGCCCACAAGCAGTACTTC.

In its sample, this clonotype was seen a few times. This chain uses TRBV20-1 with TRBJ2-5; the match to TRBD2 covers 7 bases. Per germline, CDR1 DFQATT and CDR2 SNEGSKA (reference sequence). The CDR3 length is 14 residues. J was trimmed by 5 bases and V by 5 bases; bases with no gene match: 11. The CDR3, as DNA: TGCAGTGCTCCCCTGGGGGGGGGTACGGAGACCCAGTACTTC. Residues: CSAPLGGGTETQYF.

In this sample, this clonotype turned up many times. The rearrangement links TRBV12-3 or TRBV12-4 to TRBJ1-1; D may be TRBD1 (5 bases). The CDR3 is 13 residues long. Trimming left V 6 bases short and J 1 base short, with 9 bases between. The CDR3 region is CASSFTGNTEAFF. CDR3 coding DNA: TGTGCCAGCAGCTTCACAGGGAACACTGAAGCTTTCTTT.

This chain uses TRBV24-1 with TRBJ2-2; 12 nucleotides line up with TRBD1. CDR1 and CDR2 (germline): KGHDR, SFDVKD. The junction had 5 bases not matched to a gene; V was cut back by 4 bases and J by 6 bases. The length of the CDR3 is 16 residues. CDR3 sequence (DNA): TGTGCCACCAGTGAGGATGGGACAGGGGGCTCCGGGGAGCTGTTTTTT. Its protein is CATSEDGTGGSGELFF.

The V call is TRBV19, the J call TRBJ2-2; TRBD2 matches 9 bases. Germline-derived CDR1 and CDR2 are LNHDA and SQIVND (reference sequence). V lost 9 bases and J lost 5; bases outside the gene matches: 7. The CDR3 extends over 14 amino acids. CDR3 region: CASRTAGGTGELFF. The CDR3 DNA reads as TGTGCCAGCCGGACAGCGGGAGGTACCGGGGAGCTGTTTTTT. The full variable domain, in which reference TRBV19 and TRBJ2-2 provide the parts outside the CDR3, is DGGITQSPKYLFRKEGQNVTLSCEQNLNHDAMYWYRQDPGQGLRLIYYSQIVNDFQKGDIAEGYSVSREKKESFPLTVTSAQKNPTAFYLCASRTAGGTGELFFGEGSRLTVL.

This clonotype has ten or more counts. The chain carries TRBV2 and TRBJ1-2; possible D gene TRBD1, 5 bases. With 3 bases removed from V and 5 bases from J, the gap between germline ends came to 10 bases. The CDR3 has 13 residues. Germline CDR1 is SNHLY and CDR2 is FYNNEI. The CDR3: CASSDDRQYGYTF. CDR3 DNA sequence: TGTGCCAGCAGTGACGACAGACAGTATGGCTACACCTTC. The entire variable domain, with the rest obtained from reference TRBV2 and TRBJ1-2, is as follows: EPEVTQTPSHQVTQMGQEVILRCVPISNHLYFYWYRQILGQKVEFLVSFYNNEISEKSEIFDDQFSVERPDGSNFTLKIRSTKLEDSAMYFCASSDDRQYGYTFGSGTRLTVV.

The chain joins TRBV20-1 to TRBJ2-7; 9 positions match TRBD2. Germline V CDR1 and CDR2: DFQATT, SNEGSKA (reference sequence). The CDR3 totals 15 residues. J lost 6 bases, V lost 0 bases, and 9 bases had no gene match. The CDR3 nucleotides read TGCAGTGCTAGAGATCAGGGCGGGAGGGTCGTCGAGCAGTACTTC. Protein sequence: CSARDQGGRVVEQYF.

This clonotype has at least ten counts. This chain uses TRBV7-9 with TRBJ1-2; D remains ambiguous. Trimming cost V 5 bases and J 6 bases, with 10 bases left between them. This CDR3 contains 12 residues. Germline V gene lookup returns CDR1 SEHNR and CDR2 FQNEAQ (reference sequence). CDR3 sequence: CASSAGIDGYTF. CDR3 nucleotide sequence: TGTGCCAGCAGCGCCGGGATCGATGGCTACACCTTC.

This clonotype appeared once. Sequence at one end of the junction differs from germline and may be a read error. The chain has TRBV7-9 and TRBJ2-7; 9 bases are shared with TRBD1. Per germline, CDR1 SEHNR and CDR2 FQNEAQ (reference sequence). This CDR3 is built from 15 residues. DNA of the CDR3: TGTGCCAGTACCATCGACAGGGGGAGCTCCTACGGGCAGTACTTC. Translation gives CASTIDRGSSYGQYF.

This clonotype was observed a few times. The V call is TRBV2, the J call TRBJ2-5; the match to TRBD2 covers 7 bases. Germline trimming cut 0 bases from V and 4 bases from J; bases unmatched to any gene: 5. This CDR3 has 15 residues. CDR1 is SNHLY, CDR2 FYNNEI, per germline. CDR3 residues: CASSEAFGRGETQYF. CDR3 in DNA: TGTGCCAGCAGTGAAGCGTTTGGGAGGGGAGAGACCCAGTACTTC.

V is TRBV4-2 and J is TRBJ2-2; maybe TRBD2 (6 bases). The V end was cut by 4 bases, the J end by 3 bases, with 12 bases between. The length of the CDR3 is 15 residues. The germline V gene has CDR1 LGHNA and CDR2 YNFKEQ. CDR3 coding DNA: TGTGCCAGCAGCCCGGGAGTCGGGTACACCGGGGAGCTGTTTTTT. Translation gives CASSPGVGYTGELFF.